This is a list of T cell receptor beta chains from one sample in a study of beta chain features in type 1 diabetes. This table comes from immunoSEQ multiplex PCR, and its TCRdb copy is limited to in-frame clones, with some not included. Among 860,000 or so clones listed, about a sixth were seen once. Sequences were obtained from naive CD4+ T cells from blood. The receptor set was obtained from a woman in her late teens or twenties in good health. The CDR3 runs from the conserved cysteine through the conserved F or W. Fields, in order: V gene, J gene, D gene, clone size, CDR3 DNA, CDR3 protein. The D gene is left open where the match is weak. Not all rows give a size; the values are once, few, many and, for expanded clones, a class.

v_gene: TRBV6-6
j_gene: TRBJ2-5
d_gene: NA
abundance: NA
CDR3nt: TGTGCCAGCACCCGGAACTCAGAAGAGACCCAGTACTTC
CDR3aa: CASTRNSEETQYF

v_gene: TRBV15
j_gene: TRBJ2-7
d_gene: NA
abundance: NA
CDR3nt: TGTGCCACCAGCAGAGATCTACCAACAATTTATGCTTACGAGCAGTACTTC
CDR3aa: CATSRDLPTIYAYEQYF

v_gene: TRBV20-1
j_gene: TRBJ2-7
d_gene: NA
abundance: NA
CDR3nt: TGCAGTGCCCCCAAGCAGTACGAGCAGTACTTC
CDR3aa: CSAPKQYEQYF

v_gene: TRBV7-2
j_gene: TRBJ2-3
d_gene: NA
abundance: few
CDR3nt: TGTGCCAGCAGCCCGATTACTAGCACAGATACGCAGTATTTT
CDR3aa: CASSPITSTDTQYF

v_gene: TRBV27
j_gene: TRBJ1-1
d_gene: NA
abundance: few
CDR3nt: TGTGCCAGCAGTTTATTCGTAGGGGACACTGAAGCTTTCTTT
CDR3aa: CASSLFVGDTEAFF

v_gene: TRBV12-5
j_gene: TRBJ2-1
d_gene: TRBD2
abundance: few
CDR3nt: TGTGCTAGTGGTTTGAACCTAGCGGGGCTCGGCAATGAGCAGTTCTTC
CDR3aa: CASGLNLAGLGNEQFF

v_gene: TRBV7-2
j_gene: TRBJ2-3
d_gene: NA
abundance: NA
CDR3nt: TGTGCCAGCAGCTTAGCGGCTACTAGCACAGATACGCAGTATTTT
CDR3aa: CASSLAATSTDTQYF

v_gene: TRBV5-4
j_gene: TRBJ2-3
d_gene: TRBD2
abundance: few
CDR3nt: TGTGCCAGCAGCTTGGGGACTAGCGGGAGGCCCAGCACAGATACGCAGTATTTT
CDR3aa: CASSLGTSGRPSTDTQYF

v_gene: TRBV7-2
j_gene: TRBJ2-4
d_gene: NA
abundance: few
CDR3nt: TGTGCCAGCAGCTTATTGTACGGGTTCAACATTCAGTACTTC
CDR3aa: CASSLLYGFNIQYF

v_gene: TRBV2
j_gene: TRBJ2-1
d_gene: TRBD2
abundance: NA
CDR3nt: TGTGCCAGCCGGACTAGCGGTTACAATGAGCAGTTCTTC
CDR3aa: CASRTSGYNEQFF

v_gene: TRBV28
j_gene: TRBJ2-7
d_gene: NA
abundance: few
CDR3nt: TGTGCCAGCAGCACGACAGGCGCTAGCTCCTACGAGCAGTACTTC
CDR3aa: CASSTTGASSYEQYF

v_gene: TRBV7-2
j_gene: TRBJ1-5
d_gene: NA
abundance: NA
CDR3nt: TGTGCCAGCAGCTTAGGCCCCTCAAGCAATCAGCCCCAGCATTTT
CDR3aa: CASSLGPSSNQPQHF

v_gene: TRBV5-1
j_gene: TRBJ1-2
d_gene: NA
abundance: NA
CDR3nt: TGCGCCAGCAGCCCCGATCCGTCGGGGCAGCACTATGGCTACACCTTC
CDR3aa: CASSPDPSGQHYGYTF

v_gene: TRBV5-8
j_gene: TRBJ1-1
d_gene: NA
abundance: NA
CDR3nt: TGTGCCAGCAGCTTGGGAATCCCGACAGTAGAAGCTTTCTTT
CDR3aa: CASSLGIPTVEAFF

v_gene: TRBV15
j_gene: TRBJ2-1
d_gene: NA
abundance: few
CDR3nt: TGTGCCACCAGCAGTTTCGTGCGGAGCTCCTACAATGAGCAGTTCTTC
CDR3aa: CATSSFVRSSYNEQFF

v_gene: TRBV29-1
j_gene: TRBJ1-3
d_gene: NA
abundance: few
CDR3nt: TGCAGCGTTGAGGGGGGGAGTGGAAACACCATATATTTT
CDR3aa: CSVEGGSGNTIYF

v_gene: TRBV7-9
j_gene: TRBJ2-1
d_gene: TRBD1
abundance: NA
CDR3nt: TGTGCCAGCAGCTTTCGGGACAGGGGTAACAATGAGCAGTTCTTC
CDR3aa: CASSFRDRGNNEQFF

v_gene: TRBV7-8
j_gene: TRBJ1-1
d_gene: NA
abundance: NA
CDR3nt: TGTGCCAGCAGCTTAGTGGACGCGGGGAACACTGAAGCTTTCTTT
CDR3aa: CASSLVDAGNTEAFF

v_gene: TRBV7-9
j_gene: TRBJ1-5
d_gene: TRBD1
abundance: once
CDR3nt: TGTGCCAGCGCCCCCGGGACAGGGGAGGGTCAGCCCCAGCATTTT
CDR3aa: CASAPGTGEGQPQHF

v_gene: TRBV20-1
j_gene: TRBJ2-1
d_gene: NA
abundance: NA
CDR3nt: TGCAGTGCTCGTATGAATGAGCAGTTCTTC
CDR3aa: CSARMNEQFF

v_gene: TRBV7-2
j_gene: TRBJ2-2
d_gene: TRBD2
abundance: NA
CDR3nt: TGTGCCAGCAGCTTAGGAGGGACTAGTTTCGGGGAGCTGTTTTTT
CDR3aa: CASSLGGTSFGELFF

v_gene: TRBV6-6
j_gene: TRBJ2-5
d_gene: TRBD1
abundance: few
CDR3nt: TGTGCCAGCAAAGGGACAGGGAGGTTTGGAGAGACCCAGTACTTC
CDR3aa: CASKGTGRFGETQYF

v_gene: TRBV7-2
j_gene: TRBJ2-5
d_gene: NA
abundance: few
CDR3nt: TGTGCCAGCAGCCCCCCGCTCGAGACCCAGTACTTC
CDR3aa: CASSPPLETQYF

v_gene: TRBV7-2
j_gene: TRBJ2-3
d_gene: TRBD2
abundance: few
CDR3nt: TGTGCCAGCAGCTTAGAGCTAGCGGGAGTAGATACGCAGTATTTT
CDR3aa: CASSLELAGVDTQYF

v_gene: TRBV2
j_gene: TRBJ2-5
d_gene: TRBD2
abundance: few
CDR3nt: TGTGCCAGCAGTGATCAACTAGCGGGGCCCCTAGTCCAGTACTTC
CDR3aa: CASSDQLAGPLVQYF

v_gene: TRBV5-4
j_gene: TRBJ2-1
d_gene: TRBD2
abundance: NA
CDR3nt: TGTGCCAGCAGGAGAGCGGGAGGGCTCTACGGTGAGCAGTTCTTC
CDR3aa: CASRRAGGLYGEQFF

v_gene: TRBV18
j_gene: TRBJ2-2
d_gene: TRBD2
abundance: NA
CDR3nt: TGTGCCAGCTCACCAAGCGCTAGCGGAATCACCGGGGAGCTGTTTTTT
CDR3aa: CASSPSASGITGELFF

v_gene: TRBV7-3
j_gene: TRBJ2-1
d_gene: NA
abundance: NA
CDR3nt: TGTGCCAGCAGCTCCTCAGGGGGGCGCAATGAGCAGTTCTTC
CDR3aa: CASSSSGGRNEQFF

v_gene: TRBV5-4
j_gene: TRBJ2-1
d_gene: NA
abundance: NA
CDR3nt: TGTGCCAGCAGCTTGGTTTCTAGGGCGGTTGAGCAGTTCTTC
CDR3aa: CASSLVSRAVEQFF

v_gene: TRBV7-9
j_gene: TRBJ2-1
d_gene: TRBD2
abundance: NA
CDR3nt: TGTGCCAGCAGCTTGCCTCGGGCCGGGAGGTCCTACAATGAGCAGTTCTTC
CDR3aa: CASSLPRAGRSYNEQFF

v_gene: TRBV28
j_gene: TRBJ1-1
d_gene: TRBD1
abundance: few
CDR3nt: TGTGCCACAGAAGATTGGGACAGCCTGAACACTGAAGCTTTCTTT
CDR3aa: CATEDWDSLNTEAFF

v_gene: TRBV7-2
j_gene: TRBJ2-3
d_gene: TRBD2
abundance: NA
CDR3nt: TGTGCCAGCAGCGTCCAGGCGGGACTAGCGGGAGGTCGGACGCAGTATTTT
CDR3aa: CASSVQAGLAGGRTQYF

v_gene: TRBV5-4
j_gene: TRBJ2-1
d_gene: TRBD2
abundance: NA
CDR3nt: TGTGCCAGCTTTTGGACTAGCGGGAGTAGGACCTACAATGAGCAGTTCTTC
CDR3aa: CASFWTSGSRTYNEQFF

v_gene: TRBV15
j_gene: TRBJ2-7
d_gene: NA
abundance: NA
CDR3nt: TGTGCCACCAGCAATGTCCTAGGTTCCTACGAGCAGTACTTC
CDR3aa: CATSNVLGSYEQYF

v_gene: TRBV2
j_gene: TRBJ1-3
d_gene: NA
abundance: NA
CDR3nt: TGTGCCAGCAGTGCCGGGTTGACTGGAAACACCATATATTTT
CDR3aa: CASSAGLTGNTIYF

v_gene: TRBV28
j_gene: TRBJ1-1
d_gene: NA
abundance: few
CDR3nt: TGTGCCAGCAGTCCAATCACGGTGAACACTGAAGCTTTCTTT
CDR3aa: CASSPITVNTEAFF

v_gene: TRBV7-3
j_gene: TRBJ2-6
d_gene: NA
abundance: NA
CDR3nt: TGTGCCAGCAGCTTAGGGAGCTCTGGGGCCAACGTCCTGACTTTC
CDR3aa: CASSLGSSGANVLTF

v_gene: TRBV2
j_gene: TRBJ2-7
d_gene: TRBD2
abundance: few
CDR3nt: TGTGCCAGCAGTGGGGACTACCGGAGCGAGCAGTACTTC
CDR3aa: CASSGDYRSEQYF

v_gene: TRBV7-9
j_gene: TRBJ2-2
d_gene: TRBD2
abundance: few
CDR3nt: TGTGCCAGCAGCTTAGTTGGGCTAGCGGGAGATGCCGGGGAGCTGTTTTTT
CDR3aa: CASSLVGLAGDAGELFF

v_gene: TRBV5-1
j_gene: TRBJ2-7
d_gene: NA
abundance: NA
CDR3nt: TGCGCCAGCAGCTTTGACAGCGCATACTCCTACGAGCAGTACTTC
CDR3aa: CASSFDSAYSYEQYF

v_gene: TRBV9
j_gene: TRBJ1-6
d_gene: NA
abundance: NA
CDR3nt: TGTGCCAGCAGCGAAGGATTCACCCATTCACCCCTCCACTTT
CDR3aa: CASSEGFTHSPLHF

v_gene: TRBV18
j_gene: TRBJ2-1
d_gene: NA
abundance: NA
CDR3nt: TGTGCCAGCTCACGCAACAATATACAGGATGAGCAGTTCTTC
CDR3aa: CASSRNNIQDEQFF

v_gene: TRBV14
j_gene: TRBJ2-5
d_gene: NA
abundance: NA
CDR3nt: TGTGCCAGCAGCCCGTTGGCCCAATCAAGTCCCTACTTC
CDR3aa: CASSPLAQSSPYF

v_gene: TRBV28
j_gene: TRBJ2-1
d_gene: TRBD2
abundance: NA
CDR3nt: TGTGCCAGCAGTTTAGGCGGCGGGGGGCATGAGCAGTTCTTC
CDR3aa: CASSLGGGGHEQFF

v_gene: TRBV4-3
j_gene: TRBJ2-1
d_gene: TRBD2
abundance: few
CDR3nt: TGCGCCAGCAGCCAGGGGGGACTAGCGGGGGTTCAAAATGAGCAGTTCTTC
CDR3aa: CASSQGGLAGVQNEQFF

v_gene: TRBV5-1
j_gene: TRBJ2-7
d_gene: NA
abundance: NA
CDR3nt: TGCGCCAGCAGCTTAGGGCCCAACCGTCCCTACGAGCAGTACTTC
CDR3aa: CASSLGPNRPYEQYF

v_gene: TRBV9
j_gene: TRBJ2-1
d_gene: NA
abundance: few
CDR3nt: TGTGCCAGCAGCGTAGCGGGGCGTCTAAGCTCCTACAATGAGCAGTTCTTC
CDR3aa: CASSVAGRLSSYNEQFF

v_gene: TRBV14
j_gene: TRBJ2-7
d_gene: NA
abundance: NA
CDR3nt: TGTGCCAGCAGCCAAGAGGCGAGGTCATGGGCGATTCGGCTCTACGAGCAGTACTTC
CDR3aa: CASSQEARSWAIRLYEQYF

v_gene: TRBV18
j_gene: TRBJ2-3
d_gene: TRBD2
abundance: NA
CDR3nt: TGTGCCAGCTCCCATAGCGGGAGGACCACAGATACGCAGTATTTT
CDR3aa: CASSHSGRTTDTQYF

v_gene: TRBV9
j_gene: TRBJ2-1
d_gene: TRBD2
abundance: few
CDR3nt: TGTGCCAGCAGCGTTTCTCCCAAAAGCGGGAGCTACAATGAGCAGTTCTTC
CDR3aa: CASSVSPKSGSYNEQFF

v_gene: TRBV9
j_gene: TRBJ2-1
d_gene: TRBD1
abundance: NA
CDR3nt: TGTGCCAGCAGCAACCCAGGGGGCAGCTCCTACAATGAGCAGTTCTTC
CDR3aa: CASSNPGGSSYNEQFF

v_gene: TRBV7-2
j_gene: TRBJ2-5
d_gene: TRBD2
abundance: NA
CDR3nt: TGTGCCAGCAGCTTCGGACGGGAGGTAGCGACCCAGTACTTC
CDR3aa: CASSFGREVATQYF

v_gene: TRBV4-3
j_gene: TRBJ2-5
d_gene: NA
abundance: few
CDR3nt: TGCGCCAGCAGCCAAGGAGAATTTACAAGGGACATACAAGAGACCCAGTACTTC
CDR3aa: CASSQGEFTRDIQETQYF

v_gene: TRBV7-8
j_gene: TRBJ2-2
d_gene: NA
abundance: few
CDR3nt: TGTGCCAGCAGCTTAGAGGTTGAATACGCGAACACCGGGGAGCTGTTTTTT
CDR3aa: CASSLEVEYANTGELFF

v_gene: TRBV15
j_gene: TRBJ2-7
d_gene: NA
abundance: NA
CDR3nt: TGTGCCACCAGCAGGCGGGCGGTACAGTACGAGCAGTACTTC
CDR3aa: CATSRRAVQYEQYF

v_gene: TRBV2
j_gene: TRBJ2-6
d_gene: NA
abundance: NA
CDR3nt: TGTGCCAGCAGTAGAAGGGGAAGGGGAGCAGCCCTCTACGGGGCCAACGTCCTGACTTTC
CDR3aa: CASSRRGRGAALYGANVLTF

v_gene: TRBV18
j_gene: TRBJ1-4
d_gene: NA
abundance: few
CDR3nt: TGTGCCAGCTCGACACAGAATAATGAAAAACTGTTTTTT
CDR3aa: CASSTQNNEKLFF